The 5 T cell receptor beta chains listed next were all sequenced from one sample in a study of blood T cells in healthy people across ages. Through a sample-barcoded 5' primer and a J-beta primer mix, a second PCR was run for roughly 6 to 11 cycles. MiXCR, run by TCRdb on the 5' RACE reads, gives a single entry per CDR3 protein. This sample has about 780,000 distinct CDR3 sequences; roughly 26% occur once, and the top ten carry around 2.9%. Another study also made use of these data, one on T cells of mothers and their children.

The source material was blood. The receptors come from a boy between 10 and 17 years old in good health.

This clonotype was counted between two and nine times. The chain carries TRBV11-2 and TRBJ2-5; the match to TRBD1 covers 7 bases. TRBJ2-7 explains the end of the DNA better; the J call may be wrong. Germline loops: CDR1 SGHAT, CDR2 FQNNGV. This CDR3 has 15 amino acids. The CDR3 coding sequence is TGTGCCAGCAGCTTAGAGGGACAGCCTTTCTACGAGCAGTACTTC. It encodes CASSLEGQPFYEQYF.

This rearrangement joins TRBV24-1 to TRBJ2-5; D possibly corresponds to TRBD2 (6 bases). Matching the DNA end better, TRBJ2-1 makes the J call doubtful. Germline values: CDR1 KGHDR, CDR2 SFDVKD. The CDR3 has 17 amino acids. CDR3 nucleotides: TGTGCCACCAGTGATTTGTTTCAGCGGGTCTCTCAAAATGAGCAGTTCTTC. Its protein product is CATSDLFQRVSQNEQFF.

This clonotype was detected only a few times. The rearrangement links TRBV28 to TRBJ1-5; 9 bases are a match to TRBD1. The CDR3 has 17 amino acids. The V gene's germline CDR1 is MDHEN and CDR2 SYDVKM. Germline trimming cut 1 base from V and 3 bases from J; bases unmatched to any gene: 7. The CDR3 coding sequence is TGTGCCAGCAGTTTATCGCGGACAGGGGCGGCCAATCAGCCCCAGCATTTT. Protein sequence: CASSLSRTGAANQPQHF.

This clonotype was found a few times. The CDR3 bases are TGCAGTGTCCCACGGGACAGGGGGTACAATGAGCAGTTCTTC. This encodes CSVPRDRGYNEQFF. The V call is TRBV20-1, the J call TRBJ2-1; 11 bases match TRBD1. After removal of 7 bases from V and 4 bases from J, the junction contained 6 bases not matched to a gene. This CDR3 has 14 amino acids. The germline V gene has CDR1 DFQATT and CDR2 SNEGSKA (reference sequence).

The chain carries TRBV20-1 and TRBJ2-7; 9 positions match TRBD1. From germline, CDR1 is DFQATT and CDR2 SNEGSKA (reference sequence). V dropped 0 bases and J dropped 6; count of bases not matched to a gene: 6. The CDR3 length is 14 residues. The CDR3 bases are TGCAGTGCTAGAGATGGGACAGGGCGGGTCGAGCAGTACTTC. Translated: CSARDGTGRVEQYF.